The rows below give T cell receptor beta chains drawn from one sample of a study of vaccination and CD4 T cells after COVID-19. TCRdb passed the PCR reads through MiXCR, listing each CDR3 protein once. This sample has 11,000 or so distinct CDR3 sequences, with more than 50% found just once. No cognate antigen is known for these TCRs. Sequencing was done on a sample of CD4+ T cells from blood, cultured in vitro. The receptor set was obtained from a human donor who had recovered from COVID-19. CDR3s include the opening cysteine and the closing phenylalanine or tryptophan. A D gene is named only where the DNA matches it firmly. Clone size appears in some rows only: once, few, many, or a class for an expanded clone.

TRBD2 TRBJ2-3 - TRBV5-8 TGTGCCAGCAGCTTGGGGCTAGCGGGAGACACAGATACGCAGTATTTT CASSLGLAGDTDTQYF
TRBD1 TRBJ2-5 - TRBV27 TGTGCCAGCAGTTTAAGACAGGGCCAAGAGACCCAGTACTTC CASSLRQGQETQYF
TRBD2 TRBJ2-7 - TRBV6-2/TRBV6-3 TGTGCCAGCAGGGGTGGGGTGCGGGGGGACTCCTACGAGCAGTACTTC CASRGGVRGDSYEQYF
- TRBJ1-4 - TRBV20-1 TGCAGTGCTAGAGATAAAGGGGGTCTGGGAAAACTGTTTTTT CSARDKGGLGKLFF
TRBD1 TRBJ1-5 - TRBV20-1 TGCAGTGCCGAGGGACAGGGCCTTAATCAGCCCCAGCATTTT CSAEGQGLNQPQHF
TRBD2 TRBJ2-1 - TRBV7-9 TGTGCCAGCAGCTCGACTAGCGGGAAATACAATGAGCAGTTCTTC CASSSTSGKYNEQFF
TRBD2 TRBJ2-7 few TRBV6-2/TRBV6-3 TGTGCCAGCAGTTACAGGTTTCGGACTAGCGGATCCTACGAGCAGTACTTC CASSYRFRTSGSYEQYF
- TRBJ1-1 - TRBV28 TGTGCCAGCAGTTTAATGGGGCCGAACACTGAAGCTTTCTTT CASSLMGPNTEAFF
- TRBJ1-1 few TRBV7-8 TGTGCCAGCAGCGGACAAATCATGAACACTGAAGCTTTCTTT CASSGQIMNTEAFF
- TRBJ2-5 - TRBV5-1 TGCGCCAGCAGCAATCGAGAGGGGGAGACCCAGTACTTC CASSNREGETQYF
TRBD1 TRBJ2-2 few TRBV20-1 TGCAGTGCTAGAGAGCCTGGACAGGGGAGCACCGGGGAGCTGTTTTTT CSAREPGQGSTGELFF
TRBD2 TRBJ2-7 - TRBV20-1 TGCAGTGCCCAGGGACTAGCGGGAACCTACGAGCAGTACTTC CSAQGLAGTYEQYF
- TRBJ1-1 - TRBV6-4 TGTGCCAGCAGCTCACAATGGAACACTGAAGCTTTCTTT CASSSQWNTEAFF
- TRBJ1-5 few TRBV20-1 TGCAGTGCTAGGGGCAGGGAAAGCCAGCCCCAGCATTTT CSARGRESQPQHF
- TRBJ1-1 - TRBV7-2 TGTGCCAGCAGCTTACCAAGGGATCCAACGCGTGAAGCTTTCTTT CASSLPRDPTREAFF
TRBD2 TRBJ2-2 - TRBV27 TGTGCCAGCAGTCGAAGAACTAGCGGGAGGAACACCGGGGAGCTGTTTTTT CASSRRTSGRNTGELFF
- TRBJ1-4 - TRBV7-9 TGTGCCAGCAGCCCCGCCAGGGGCTCAGAAAAACTGTTTTTT CASSPARGSEKLFF
- TRBJ2-7 - TRBV4-1 TGCGCCAGCAGCCCAGGGGTCCTTGACCGGCGGTACACCTACGAGCAGTACTTC CASSPGVLDRRYTYEQYF
- TRBJ2-3 - TRBV20-1 TGCAGTGCTCCCTTCGGGAGTGATGGCACAGATACGCAGTATTTT CSAPFGSDGTDTQYF
- TRBJ1-2 - TRBV20-1 TGCAGTGCTCGACACCAGGACAGCTATGGCTACACCTTC CSARHQDSYGYTF
TRBD2 TRBJ2-5 - TRBV27 TGTGCCAGCAGCCTCTCTATAGCGGGAGGGCGGGAGACCCAGTACTTC CASSLSIAGGRETQYF
TRBD1 TRBJ1-5 few TRBV28 TGTGCCAGCAGGGTAGGGGGACAGGATCATCAGCCCCAGCATTTT CASRVGGQDHQPQHF
- TRBJ2-5 - TRBV5-8 TGTGCCAGCAGCTTAAGGGGATTGGAAGAGACCCAGTACTTC CASSLRGLEETQYF